This TCR beta chain was identified during a study of CD8+ T cells in alopecia areata (dated by TCRdb to between 2018 and 2020). A note on the overall study: The treated patients, all with moderate-to-severe alopecia areata, were enrolled in an open-label pilot trial of oral tofacitinib given at 5 to 10 mg twice daily. Tofacitinib was given for 6 to 18 months, followed by 6 months of follow-up off drug to assess delayed response and recurrence. The RNA source kit depended on sample type: the PAXgene miRNA kit for fixed scalp, the miRNeasy kit for PBMCs, and the RNeasy kit for mouse skin. The SALT score, which quantifies the percentage of affected scalp surface area, was used to measure disease severity in treated patients. Biopsies were taken from tofacitinib-treated patients at baseline and again at 4 and 24 weeks into treatment, and several of those patients also had a later scalp biopsy. To study T cell clonal expansion in alopecia areata, the researchers applied high-throughput TCRbeta sequencing to both the C3H/HeJ mouse model and human patients. Scalp clonality was compared across normal scalp (n=4), patchy alopecia areata scalp (n=8), and alopecia totalis/universalis scalp (n=8). Scalp tissue and sorted CD4+ and CD8+ peripheral blood T cells from patchy and totalis/universalis alopecia areata patients and from healthy controls were covered by human TCRbeta sequencing. TCRbeta CDR3 regions were amplified by immunoSEQ multiplex PCR using 35 Vbeta forward and 13 Jbeta reverse primers.

The receptor library was made with the immunoSEQ multiplex PCR assay. To provide template for TCR sequencing, every sample had RNA extracted and reverse transcribed into cDNA. SuperScript III was used to make first-strand cDNA, primed with a 2:1 mix of oligo-dT and random hexamers. Amplification bias was assessed with a synthetic immune receptor repertoire, and residual bias was removed computationally. The paper's processing steps were these. Raw reads were preprocessed to remove errors, and CDR3 was defined by IMGT conventions from the conserved cysteine to phenylalanine. Clonality was calculated as 1 minus Shannon entropy normalized by log2 of the number of productive unique TCRs. Whether each scalp clone was CD4 or CD8 was inferred by checking scalp TCRbeta sequences against the CD4 and CD8 repertoires from sorted blood. TCRdb took over this immuneACCESS table, retaining in-frame rearrangements with V and J assigned. Such tables are incomplete; in checked studies, under half of the missing clones stem from an unresolved V gene, and the remainder is unexplained. The DNA gave D and trimming, while V, J and clone size come from that table. Recorded for this sample are 100,000 to 150,000 clones; about 54% of them occurred a single time. Clones ranked in the top ten supply roughly 30% of the sample.

Study-wide findings and limitations: Scalp TCR repertoire analysis is complicated because resident alphabeta T cells in normal human skin are also sequenced, whereas mouse skin is dominated by gammadelta T cells. The treated cohort was small, with a single nonresponder, so links between baseline CD8+ expansion and response need larger studies. Tofacitinib significantly decreased scalp clonality and the number of expanded CD8+ clones among the top 100 scalp clones. Shared TCR sequences between patients were less evident than in mice, which may be partly attributable to HLA diversity in the patient population. Compared with normal scalp, lesional scalp had higher clonality and more expanded CD8+ clones, particularly in alopecia totalis/universalis, a pattern that suggests antigenic drive. During tofacitinib treatment, many expanded lesional clones stuck around in both scalp and blood, and this persistence may partly explain why relapse happens after treatment is stopped.

Per the publication, the time point label means: about 4 weeks on oral tofacitinib. In light of the paper, this sample's treatment or condition label describes: oral pan-JAK inhibitor, 5-10 mg twice daily. Lesional scalp punch biopsies and peripheral blood were collected from alopecia areata patients. After PBMCs were isolated by density centrifugation and stained for CD3, CD4 and CD8, a FACSAria was used to sort CD4+ and CD8+ T cells. The CDR3 runs 15 residues from the cysteine to the phenylalanine. Only the CDR3 region is kept as DNA, spanning 45 bases read in frame from base 1. Per the germline V gene, MNHEY is the CDR1 and SVGAGI is the CDR2. Germline trimming amounts to 6 bases on V and 7 bases on J, with 11 as the count of junction bases outside the gene matches. A single count supports this clone. Its antigen is not yet known. No base quality information exists; no much larger clone differs at one position.

The sequence was collected from a human donor with alopecia areata. This chain joins TRBV6-5 to TRBJ1-5, with 8 bases in between that match TRBD1. The sample consisted of CD8+ T cells sorted from blood, taken at week 4, from a patient treated with tofacitinib. The nucleotide sequence reads as follows: TGTGCCAGCAGCCCCGGACAGGGTTCGGGGCAGCCCCAGCATTTT. Its amino acids are CASSPGQGSGQPQHF.